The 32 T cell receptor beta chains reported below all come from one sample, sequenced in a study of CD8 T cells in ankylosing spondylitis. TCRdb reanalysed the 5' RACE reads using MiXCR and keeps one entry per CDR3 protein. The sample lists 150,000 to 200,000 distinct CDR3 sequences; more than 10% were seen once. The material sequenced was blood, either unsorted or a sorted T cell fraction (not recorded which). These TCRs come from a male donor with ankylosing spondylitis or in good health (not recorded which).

In DNA, the CDR3 is TGTGCCAGCAGAAAAGACGACTCCTCCTCCTACAATGAGCAGTTCTTC. It encodes CASRKDDSSSYNEQFF. The genes are TRBV7-9 and TRBJ2-1; D uncertain. The CDR3 runs to 16 residues. Germline V gene data show CDR1 as SEHNR and CDR2 as FQNEAQ (reference sequence). With 6 bases removed from V and 0 bases from J, the gap between germline ends came to 15 bases.

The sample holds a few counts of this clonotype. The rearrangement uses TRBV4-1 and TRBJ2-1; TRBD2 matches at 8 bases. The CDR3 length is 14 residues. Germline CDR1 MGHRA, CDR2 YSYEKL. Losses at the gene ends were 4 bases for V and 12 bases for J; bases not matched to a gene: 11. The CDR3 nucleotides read TGCGCCAGCAGCCCCCCGGGGGGGGCTTCGGGGCAGTTCTTC. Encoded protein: CASSPPGGASGQFF.

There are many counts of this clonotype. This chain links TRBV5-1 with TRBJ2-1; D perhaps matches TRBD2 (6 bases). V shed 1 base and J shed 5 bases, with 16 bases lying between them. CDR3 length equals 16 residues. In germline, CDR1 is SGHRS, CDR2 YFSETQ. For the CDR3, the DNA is TGCGCCAGCAGCTTGATCCGGACTAAAGCGGACAATGAGCAGTTCTTC. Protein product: CASSLIRTKADNEQFF. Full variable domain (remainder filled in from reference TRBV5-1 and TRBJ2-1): KAGVTQTPRYLIKTRGQQVTLSCSPISGHRSVSWYQQTPGQGLQFLFEYFSETQRNKGNFPGRFSGRQFSNSRSEMNVSTLELGDSALYLCASSLIRTKADNEQFFGPGTRLTVL.

CDR3 nucleotides: TGTGCCAGCTCACCACGGGCAGGGTCCACCGGGGAGCTGTTTTTT. Its translation: CASSPRAGSTGELFF. This chain uses TRBV18 with TRBJ2-2; a weak D match, TRBD1 (5 bases). The CDR3 covers 15 residues. Germline V gene sequence: CDR1 KGHSH, CDR2 LQKENI. V was trimmed by 1 base and J by 4 bases, leaving 10 bases between them.

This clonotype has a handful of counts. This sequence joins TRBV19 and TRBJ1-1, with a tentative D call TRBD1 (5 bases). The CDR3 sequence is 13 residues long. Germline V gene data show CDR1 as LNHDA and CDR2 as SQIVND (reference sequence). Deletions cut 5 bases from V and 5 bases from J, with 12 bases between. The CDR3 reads CASSWGAGTEAFF. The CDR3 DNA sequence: TGTGCCAGTAGTTGGGGCGCGGGAACTGAAGCTTTCTTT.

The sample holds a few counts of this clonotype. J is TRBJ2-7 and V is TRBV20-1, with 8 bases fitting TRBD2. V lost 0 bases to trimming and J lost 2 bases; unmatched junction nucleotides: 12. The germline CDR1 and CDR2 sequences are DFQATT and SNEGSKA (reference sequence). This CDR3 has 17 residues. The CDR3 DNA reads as TGCAGTGCTAGAGATGGGGCCACCAGCGGGGGTCCCTACGAGCAGTACTTC. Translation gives CSARDGATSGGPYEQYF.

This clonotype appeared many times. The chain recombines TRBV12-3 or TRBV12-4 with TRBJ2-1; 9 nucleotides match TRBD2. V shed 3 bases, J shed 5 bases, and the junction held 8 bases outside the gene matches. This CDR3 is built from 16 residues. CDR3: CASSFPWTSEHNEQFF. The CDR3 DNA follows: TGTGCCAGCAGTTTTCCCTGGACTAGCGAACACAATGAGCAGTTCTTC.

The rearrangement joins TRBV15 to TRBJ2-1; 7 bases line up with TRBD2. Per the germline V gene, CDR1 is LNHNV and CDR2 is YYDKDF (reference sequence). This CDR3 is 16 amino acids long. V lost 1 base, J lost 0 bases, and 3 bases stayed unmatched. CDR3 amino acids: CATSRAGGISYNEQFF. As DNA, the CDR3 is TGTGCCACCAGCAGAGCGGGGGGAATCTCCTACAATGAGCAGTTCTTC.

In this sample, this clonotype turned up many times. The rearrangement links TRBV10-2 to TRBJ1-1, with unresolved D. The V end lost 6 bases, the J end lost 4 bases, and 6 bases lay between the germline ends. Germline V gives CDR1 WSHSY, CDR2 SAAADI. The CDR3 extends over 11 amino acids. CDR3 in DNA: TGCGCCAGCAGAGGCGGCACTGAAGCTTTCTTT. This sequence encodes CASRGGTEAFF.

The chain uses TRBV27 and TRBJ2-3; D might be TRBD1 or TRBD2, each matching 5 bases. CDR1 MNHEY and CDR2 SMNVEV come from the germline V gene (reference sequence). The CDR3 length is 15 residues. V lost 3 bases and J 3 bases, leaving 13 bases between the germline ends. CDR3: CASSFIAWGTDTQYF. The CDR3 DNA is TGTGCCAGCAGTTTTATAGCTTGGGGGACAGATACGCAGTATTTT.

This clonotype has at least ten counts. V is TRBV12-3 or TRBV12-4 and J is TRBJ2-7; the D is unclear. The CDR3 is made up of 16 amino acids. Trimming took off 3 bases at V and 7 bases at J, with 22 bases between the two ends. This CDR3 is CASSFMVPGAFPEQYF. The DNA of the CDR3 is TGTGCCAGCAGTTTTATGGTGCCAGGCGCCTTTCCGGAGCAGTACTTC.

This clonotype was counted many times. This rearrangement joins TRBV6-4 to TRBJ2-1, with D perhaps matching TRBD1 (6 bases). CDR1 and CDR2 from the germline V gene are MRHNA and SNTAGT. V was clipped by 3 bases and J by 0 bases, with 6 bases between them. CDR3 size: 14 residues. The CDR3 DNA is TGTGCCAGCAGTGAGGACAGCTCCTACAATGAGCAGTTCTTC. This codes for CASSEDSSYNEQFF.

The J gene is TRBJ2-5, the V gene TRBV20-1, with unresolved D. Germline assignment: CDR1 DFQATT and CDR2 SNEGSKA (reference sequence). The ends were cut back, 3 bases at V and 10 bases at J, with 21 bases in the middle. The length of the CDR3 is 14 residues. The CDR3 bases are TGCAGTGCTAGGGATCGGCATGGGGAAAGGGACCAGTACTTC. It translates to CSARDRHGERDQYF.

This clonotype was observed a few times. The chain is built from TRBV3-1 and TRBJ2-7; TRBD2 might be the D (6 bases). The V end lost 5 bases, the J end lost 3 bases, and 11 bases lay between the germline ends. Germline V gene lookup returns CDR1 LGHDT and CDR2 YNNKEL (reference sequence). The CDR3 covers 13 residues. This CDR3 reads CASSEGLNYEQYF. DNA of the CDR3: TGTGCCAGCAGCGAGGGACTCAACTACGAGCAGTACTTC.

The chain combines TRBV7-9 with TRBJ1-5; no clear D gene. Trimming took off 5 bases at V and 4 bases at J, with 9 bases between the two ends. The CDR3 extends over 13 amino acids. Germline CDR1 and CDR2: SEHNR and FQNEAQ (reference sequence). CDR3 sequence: CASSLDANQPQHF. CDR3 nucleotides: TGTGCCAGCAGCCTGGATGCAAATCAGCCCCAGCATTTT.

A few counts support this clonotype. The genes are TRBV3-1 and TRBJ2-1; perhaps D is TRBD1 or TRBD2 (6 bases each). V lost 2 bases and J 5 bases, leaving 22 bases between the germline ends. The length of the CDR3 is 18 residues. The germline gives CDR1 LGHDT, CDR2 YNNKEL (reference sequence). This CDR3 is CASSQSIKRGAGDNEQFF. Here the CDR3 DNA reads TGTGCCAGCAGCCAATCAATCAAGAGGGGGGCTGGGGACAATGAGCAGTTCTTC.

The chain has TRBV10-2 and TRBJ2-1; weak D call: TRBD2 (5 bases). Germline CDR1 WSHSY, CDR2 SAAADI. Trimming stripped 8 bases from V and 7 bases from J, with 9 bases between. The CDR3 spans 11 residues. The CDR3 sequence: CASEEANEQFF. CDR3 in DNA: TGCGCCAGCGAGGAGGCGAATGAGCAGTTCTTC.

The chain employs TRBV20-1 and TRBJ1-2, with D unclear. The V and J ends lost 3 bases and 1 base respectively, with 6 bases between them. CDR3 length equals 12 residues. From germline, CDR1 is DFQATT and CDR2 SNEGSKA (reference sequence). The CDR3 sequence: CSARVGNYGYTF. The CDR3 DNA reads TGCAGTGCTAGGGTCGGTAACTATGGCTACACCTTC.

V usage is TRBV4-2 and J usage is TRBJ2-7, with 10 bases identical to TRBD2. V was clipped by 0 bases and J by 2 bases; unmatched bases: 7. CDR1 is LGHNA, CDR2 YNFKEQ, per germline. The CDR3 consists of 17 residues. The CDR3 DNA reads TGTGCCAGCAGCCAAGAGTCGGCTAGCGGGAGCGCCTACGAGCAGTACTTC. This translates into CASSQESASGSAYEQYF.

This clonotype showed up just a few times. CDR3 residues: CAWSVSGTEQYF. In DNA, the CDR3 is TGTGCCTGGAGTGTATCGGGGACCGAGCAGTACTTC. V usage is TRBV30 and J usage is TRBJ2-7; D is tentatively TRBD1 or TRBD2 (5 bases each). Germline V gives CDR1 GTSNPN, CDR2 SVGIG (reference sequence). The CDR3 covers 12 residues. Between the trimmed V and J ends, which lost 0 bases and 6 bases, there was a span of 9 bases.

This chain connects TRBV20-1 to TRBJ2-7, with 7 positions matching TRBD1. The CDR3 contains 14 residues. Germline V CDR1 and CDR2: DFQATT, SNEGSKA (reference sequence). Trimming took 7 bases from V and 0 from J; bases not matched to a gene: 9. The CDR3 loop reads CSVATGVSSYEQYF. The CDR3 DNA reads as TGCAGTGTCGCCACAGGGGTGTCCTCCTACGAGCAGTACTTC.

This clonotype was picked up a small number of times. The CDR3 nucleotides read TGTGCCTGGAGTGTAGGGAGCACTGAAGCTTTCTTT. Amino acids: CAWSVGSTEAFF. This chain links TRBV30 with TRBJ1-1; D gene unclear. CDR1 is GTSNPN, CDR2 SVGIG, per germline (reference sequence). CDR3 length: 12 residues. V was shortened by 0 bases and J by 4 bases, with 6 bases between the two germline ends.

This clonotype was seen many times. CDR3 amino acids: CASSPRDGSLYNEQFF. DNA of the CDR3: TGTGCCAGCAGCCCCAGGGACGGATCCCTCTACAATGAGCAGTTCTTC. The chain couples TRBV4-2 to TRBJ2-1; D might be TRBD1 or TRBD2, each matching 5 bases. Trimming stripped 4 bases from V and 3 bases from J, with 16 bases between. Germline CDR1 reads LGHNA; CDR2 reads YNFKEQ. The CDR3 contains 16 residues.

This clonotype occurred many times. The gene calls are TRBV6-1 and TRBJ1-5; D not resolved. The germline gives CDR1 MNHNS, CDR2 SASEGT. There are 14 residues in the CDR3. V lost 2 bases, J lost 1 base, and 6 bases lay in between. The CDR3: CASSEPESNQPQHF. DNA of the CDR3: TGTGCCAGCAGTGAACCCGAAAGCAATCAGCCCCAGCATTTT.

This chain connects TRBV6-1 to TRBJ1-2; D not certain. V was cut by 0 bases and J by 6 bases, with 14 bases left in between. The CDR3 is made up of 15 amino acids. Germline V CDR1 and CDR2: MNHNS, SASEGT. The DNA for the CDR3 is TGTGCCAGCAGTGAAGCACCCATATGGGGAAATGGCTACACCTTC. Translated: CASSEAPIWGNGYTF.

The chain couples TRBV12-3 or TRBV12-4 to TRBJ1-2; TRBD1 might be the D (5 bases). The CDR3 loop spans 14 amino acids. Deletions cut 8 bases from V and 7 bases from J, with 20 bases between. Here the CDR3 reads CASCPGPDPGGYTF. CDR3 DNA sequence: TGTGCCAGCTGCCCGGGACCGGACCCGGGTGGCTACACCTTC.

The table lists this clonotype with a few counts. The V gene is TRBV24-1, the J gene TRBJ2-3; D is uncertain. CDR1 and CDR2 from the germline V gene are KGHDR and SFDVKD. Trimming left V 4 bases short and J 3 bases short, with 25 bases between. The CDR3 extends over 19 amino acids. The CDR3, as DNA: TGTGCCACCAGTGAAAACTCTCCCGACAACTCGCTAAGAACAGATACGCAGTATTTT. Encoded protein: CATSENSPDNSLRTDTQYF.

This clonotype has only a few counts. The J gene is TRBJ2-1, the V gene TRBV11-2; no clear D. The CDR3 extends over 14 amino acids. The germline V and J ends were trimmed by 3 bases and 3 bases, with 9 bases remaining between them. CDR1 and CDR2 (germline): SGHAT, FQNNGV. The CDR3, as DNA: TGTGCCAGCAGCTTGGCGAGGTACTACAATGAGCAGTTCTTC. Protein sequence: CASSLARYYNEQFF.

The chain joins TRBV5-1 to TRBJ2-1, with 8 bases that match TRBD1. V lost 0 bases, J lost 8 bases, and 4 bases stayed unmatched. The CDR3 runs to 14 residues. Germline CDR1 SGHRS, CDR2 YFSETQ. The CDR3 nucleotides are TGCGCCAGCAGCTTGGGGACAGGGATCGATGAGCAGTTCTTC. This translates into CASSLGTGIDEQFF.

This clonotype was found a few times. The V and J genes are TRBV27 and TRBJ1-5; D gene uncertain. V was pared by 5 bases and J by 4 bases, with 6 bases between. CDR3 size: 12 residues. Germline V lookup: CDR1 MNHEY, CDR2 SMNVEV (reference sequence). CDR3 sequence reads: CASSARNQPQHF. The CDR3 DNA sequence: TGTGCCAGCAGTGCAAGGAATCAGCCCCAGCATTTT.

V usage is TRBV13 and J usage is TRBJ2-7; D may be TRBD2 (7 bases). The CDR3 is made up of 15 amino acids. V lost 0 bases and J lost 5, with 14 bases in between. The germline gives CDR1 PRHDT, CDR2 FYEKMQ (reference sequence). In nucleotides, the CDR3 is TGTGCCAGCAGCTTAGGCTGGGGGGGGCAGGACGAGCAGTACTTC. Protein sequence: CASSLGWGGQDEQYF.

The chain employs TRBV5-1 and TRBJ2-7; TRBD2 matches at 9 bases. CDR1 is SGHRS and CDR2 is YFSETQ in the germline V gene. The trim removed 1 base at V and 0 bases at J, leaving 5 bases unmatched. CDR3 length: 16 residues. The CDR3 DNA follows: TGCGCCAGCAGCTTGCTGCGGGGGGGCTACTCCTACGAGCAGTACTTC. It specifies CASSLLRGGYSYEQYF.